These T cell receptor beta chains were read from a single sample in a study of PD-1 blockade in mismatch repair-deficient tumors. This table comes from immunoSEQ multiplex PCR, and its TCRdb copy is limited to in-frame clones, with some not included. This sample has around 62,000 clones, with roughly 80% found just once. Specimen: peripheral blood, collected 2 weeks after starting pembrolizumab. These receptors all stem from an adult with mismatch repair-deficient cancer. CDR3s include the opening cysteine and the closing phenylalanine or tryptophan. Each record gives: clone size, D gene, J gene, V gene, CDR3 protein, CDR3 DNA. The D gene is left open where the match is weak. For some rows the clone size is stated as once, few or many, or as a class when expanded; others skip it.

size: -
D: -
J: TRBJ2-4
V: TRBV27
CDR3: CASSTGKEFGNIQYF
DNA: TGTGCCAGCAGTACAGGGAAGGAGTTCGGAAACATTCAGTACTTC

size: -
D: -
J: TRBJ2-3
V: TRBV9
CDR3: CASNPRGVTDTQYF
DNA: TGTGCCAGCAACCCGCGGGGAGTCACAGATACGCAGTATTTT

size: -
D: -
J: TRBJ1-5
V: TRBV4-1
CDR3: CASSQDFPRGAVTSNQPQHF
DNA: TGCGCCAGCAGCCAAGATTTCCCTCGGGGGGCAGTTACAAGCAATCAGCCCCAGCATTTT

size: -
D: -
J: TRBJ1-2
V: TRBV29-1
CDR3: CSVEVGIGYTF
DNA: TGCAGCGTTGAAGTAGGGATTGGCTACACCTTC

size: few
D: TRBD2
J: TRBJ2-1
V: TRBV9
CDR3: CASGPTSGYNEQFF
DNA: TGTGCCAGCGGCCCGACTAGCGGCTACAATGAGCAGTTCTTC

size: -
D: -
J: TRBJ2-3
V: TRBV11-3
CDR3: CASSWDLWTNTQYF
DNA: TGTGCCAGCAGCTGGGACCTCTGGACGAATACGCAGTATTTT

size: -
D: TRBD2
J: TRBJ2-7
V: TRBV27
CDR3: CASSLASGLAGDYEQYF
DNA: TGTGCCAGCAGTTTAGCCTCCGGACTAGCGGGAGACTACGAGCAGTACTTC

size: -
D: -
J: TRBJ1-1
V: TRBV15
CDR3: CATSPRGRNTEAFF
DNA: TGTGCCACCAGCCCCCGGGGGAGGAACACTGAAGCTTTCTTT

size: -
D: TRBD1
J: TRBJ2-1
V: TRBV5-6
CDR3: CASSSIRDRVINEQFF
DNA: TGTGCCAGCAGCTCAATACGGGACAGGGTTATCAATGAGCAGTTCTTC

size: -
D: -
J: TRBJ2-3
V: TRBV10-3
CDR3: CAISESFPPRDTQYF
DNA: TGTGCCATCAGTGAGTCGTTCCCCCCGCGGGATACGCAGTATTTT

size: -
D: -
J: TRBJ1-5
V: TRBV30
CDR3: CAWSGGLIAQPQHF
DNA: TGTGCCTGGAGTGGAGGACTGATTGCTCAGCCCCAGCATTTT

size: -
D: TRBD1
J: TRBJ2-7
V: TRBV18
CDR3: CASSGQGVNEQYF
DNA: TGTGCCAGCTCGGGACAGGGAGTCAACGAGCAGTACTTC

size: few
D: -
J: TRBJ2-6
V: TRBV11-2
CDR3: CASSLESQGPNVLTF
DNA: TGTGCCAGCAGCTTAGAATCGCAGGGGCCCAACGTCCTGACTTTC

size: -
D: TRBD1
J: TRBJ1-2
V: TRBV7-2
CDR3: CASSPPDRVNYGYTF
DNA: TGTGCCAGCAGCCCCCCGGACAGGGTTAACTATGGCTACACCTTC

size: -
D: TRBD1
J: TRBJ2-3
V: TRBV9
CDR3: CASSVGGAGTGITDTQYF
DNA: TGTGCCAGCAGCGTAGGAGGAGCGGGGACAGGGATAACAGATACGCAGTATTTT